The next 21 T cell receptor beta chains were all read from a single sample in a study of cytomegalovirus exposure and HLA in healthy donors. PCR involved 60 Vbeta and 13 Jbeta primers. TCRdb keeps only in-frame clones here, not all; method: immunoSEQ multiplex PCR. The sample shows around 91,000 clones, around nine tenths of them seen only once. Source material: PBMCs. The source is a man aged 25 to 40 in good health and CMV-seropositive.

This clone appeared a few times. The chain is built from TRBV5-4 and TRBJ2-7; 9 bases fit TRBD2. The CDR3 runs to 14 residues. Trimming removed 1 base from V and 7 bases from J; junction bases left unmatched: 6. Germline CDR1 and CDR2: SGHNT and YYREEE (reference sequence). The chain's CDR3 is CASSLKAAGGEQYF. The CDR3 bases are TGTGCCAGCAGCTTGAAGGCAGCGGGAGGAGAGCAGTACTTC.

The V gene is TRBV10-3, the J gene TRBJ2-2, with 10 bases that match TRBD2. Losses at the gene ends were 8 bases for V and 3 bases for J; bases not matched to a gene: 6. Germline assignment: CDR1 ENHRY and CDR2 SYGVKD. This CDR3 is 15 amino acids long. For the CDR3, the DNA is TGTGCCATCGGCACTAGCGGGGCTTACACCGGGGAGCTGTTTTTT. Translated: CAIGTSGAYTGELFF.

The chain uses TRBV9 and TRBJ1-1, with D hard to call. CDR1 and CDR2 (germline): SGDLS, YYNGEE. V was pared by 4 bases and J by 0 bases, with 16 bases between. There are 16 residues in the CDR3. This chain's CDR3 is CASSPRQVPMNTEAFF. In DNA form, the CDR3 reads TGTGCCAGCAGCCCCCGTCAGGTACCTATGAACACTGAAGCTTTCTTT.

The chain joins TRBV13 to TRBJ2-5; D is undetermined. CDR1 is PRHDT, CDR2 FYEKMQ, per germline (reference sequence). The CDR3 length is 12 residues. With 2 bases removed from V and 4 bases from J, the gap between germline ends came to 5 bases. CDR3 residues: CASSLPGETQYF. The CDR3 DNA is TGTGCCAGCAGCTTACCGGGAGAGACCCAGTACTTC.

This clone occurred once. The V call is TRBV10-3, the J call TRBJ2-3; 10 bases are a match to TRBD2. V lost 2 bases and J lost 8; bases outside the gene matches: 10. Germline V gene data show CDR1 as ENHRY and CDR2 as SYGVKD. This CDR3 contains 16 residues. Here the CDR3 DNA reads TGTGCCATCAGTGAGAGGCTAGCGGGAGCCTCCCTTACGCAGTATTTT. Amino acid sequence: CAISERLAGASLTQYF.

The rearrangement joins TRBV29-1 to TRBJ2-3, with 15 bases fitting TRBD2. CDR1 is SQVTM and CDR2 is ANQGSEA in the germline V gene. V gave up 6 bases and J gave up 0 bases; unmatched junction bases: 7. This CDR3 has 17 residues. The CDR3: CSVGTSGRIVSTDTQYF. The CDR3 DNA reads TGCAGCGTCGGGACTAGCGGGAGGATTGTTAGCACAGATACGCAGTATTTT.

This chain joins TRBV7-9 and TRBJ2-3, with 11 bases lining up with TRBD1. V gave up 6 bases and J gave up 4 bases; unmatched junction bases: 9. This CDR3 contains 16 residues. The germline gives CDR1 SEHNR, CDR2 FQNEAQ (reference sequence). The CDR3 DNA is TGTGCCAGCAGTCCAGGACAGGGGGCTTTCGCAGATACGCAGTATTTT. This codes for CASSPGQGAFADTQYF. The variable domain in full, completed from reference TRBV7-9 and TRBJ2-3, reads DTGVSQNPRHKITKRGQNVTFRCDPISEHNRLYWYRQTLGQGPEFLTYFQNEAQLEKSRLLSDRFSAERPKGSFSTLEIQRTEQGDSAMYLCASSPGQGAFADTQYFGPGTRLTVL.

The chain carries TRBV15 and TRBJ1-1; TRBD1 might be the D (6 bases). V lost 1 base and J 8 bases, leaving 17 bases between the germline ends. This CDR3 is 15 amino acids long. Germline V gene data show CDR1 as LNHNV and CDR2 as YYDKDF (reference sequence). Here the CDR3 DNA reads TGTGCCACCAGCAGAGTTAACTCGGCAAGGGGGGAAGCTTTCTTT. Protein product: CATSRVNSARGEAFF.

The rearrangement uses TRBV28 and TRBJ2-5; 8 nucleotides line up with TRBD1. J was trimmed by 0 bases and V by 7 bases; bases with no gene match: 10. This CDR3 has 16 amino acids. The germline V gene has CDR1 MDHEN and CDR2 SYDVKM. Here the CDR3 DNA reads TGTGCCAGCACCACTTGGACAGGGCAGTACCAAGAGACCCAGTACTTC. Its protein is CASTTWTGQYQETQYF.

This chain joins TRBV5-1 and TRBJ2-3; 7 bases fit TRBD2. Unmatched junction bases numbered 6, after V lost 0 bases and J lost 11 bases. The CDR3 has 13 residues. Looked up from germline, CDR1 is SGHRS and CDR2 is YFSETQ. The CDR3 DNA reads as TGCGCCAGCAGCTTGGAGGGGACTATGGGGCAGTATTTT. Its translation: CASSLEGTMGQYF.

The chain joins TRBV10-3 to TRBJ2-3; TRBD1 aligns across 8 bases. The CDR3 is 14 amino acids. The germline V gene has CDR1 ENHRY and CDR2 SYGVKD. J gave up 3 bases and V 10 bases, and 9 bases lay outside the gene matches. This CDR3 is CATTDRAFTDTQYF. CDR3 in DNA: TGTGCCACGACGGACAGGGCCTTTACAGATACGCAGTATTTT.

This chain connects TRBV28 to TRBJ2-2; D might be TRBD2 (7 bases). V lost 3 bases, J lost 2 bases, and 16 bases lay in between. There are 17 residues in the CDR3. In germline, CDR1 is MDHEN, CDR2 SYDVKM. Here the CDR3 reads CASSFEIGGGNTGELFF. The CDR3 coding sequence is TGTGCCAGCAGTTTCGAGATAGGGGGGGGAAACACCGGGGAGCTGTTTTTT.

In DNA form, the CDR3 reads TGCGCCAGCAGCTTAGGACTAGCGGCTACACTTTCCTACGAGCAGTACTTC. Translated: CASSLGLAATLSYEQYF. The chain employs TRBV5-1 and TRBJ2-7, with TRBD2 matching over 10 bases. In germline, CDR1 is SGHRS, CDR2 YFSETQ. After removal of 2 bases from V and 1 base from J, the junction contained 9 bases not matched to a gene. The CDR3 runs to 17 residues.

The V gene is TRBV4-1, the J gene TRBJ2-1; 12 nucleotides match TRBD2. CDR3 length: 17 amino acids. Germline V CDR1 and CDR2: MGHRA, YSYEKL. The ends lost 4 bases at V and 8 bases at J; junction bases unmatched: 12. This CDR3 is CASSLLPSSGRAHEQFF. CDR3 bases: TGCGCCAGCAGCCTACTACCTTCTAGCGGGAGGGCCCATGAGCAGTTCTTC.

The chain recombines TRBV29-1 with TRBJ1-4; D is ambiguous. V lost 6 bases to trimming and J lost 3 bases, with 11 bases between them. The V gene's germline CDR1 is SQVTM and CDR2 ANQGSEA. This CDR3 spans 13 amino acids. In DNA form, the CDR3 reads TGCAGCGTGGGAGGGCGGGCTAATGAAAAACTGTTTTTT. This sequence encodes CSVGGRANEKLFF.

This chain connects TRBV15 to TRBJ1-2, with 7 bases fitting TRBD1. This CDR3 comprises 16 residues. After removal of 0 bases from V and 4 bases from J, the junction contained 8 bases not matched to a gene. Germline-derived CDR1 and CDR2 are LNHNV and YYDKDF (reference sequence). The DNA for the CDR3 is TGTGCCACCAGCAGAGATGGGAGACAGGGAGGCTATGGCTACACCTTC. Protein product: CATSRDGRQGGYGYTF. Full variable domain (missing parts from reference TRBV15 and TRBJ1-2): DAMVIQNPRYQVTQFGKPVTLSCSQTLNHNVMYWYQQKSSQAPKLLFHYYDKDFNNEADTPDNFQSRRPNTSFCFLDIRSPGLGDTAMYLCATSRDGRQGGYGYTFGSGTRLTVV.

This chain uses TRBV29-1 with TRBJ2-5, with TRBD1 matching over 10 bases. Germline CDR1 is SQVTM and CDR2 is ANQGSEA. The CDR3 is 14 amino acids. The V gene end was trimmed by 7 bases and the J gene end by 5 bases; junction bases not matched to a gene: 10. The CDR3: CSGRDRGVRETQYF. The CDR3 DNA reads as TGCAGCGGCCGGGACAGGGGCGTCCGGGAGACCCAGTACTTC.

This chain connects TRBV9 to TRBJ1-2, with 10 nucleotides matching TRBD1. CDR3 length: 14 residues. Per the germline V gene, CDR1 is SGDLS and CDR2 is YYNGEE. The junction had 3 bases not matched to a gene; V was cut back by 3 bases and J by 4 bases. The CDR3 loop is CASSGRTGGYGYTF. DNA for the CDR3: TGTGCCAGCAGCGGACGGACAGGGGGCTATGGCTACACCTTC.

The chain has TRBV4-1 and TRBJ2-2, with a tentative D call TRBD2 (7 bases). Trimming took off 5 bases at V and 0 bases at J, with 19 bases between the two ends. The germline gives CDR1 MGHRA, CDR2 YSYEKL. The CDR3 loop spans 18 amino acids. CDR3 nucleotide sequence: TGCGCCAGCAGCTGGGGGCTCTTGAGCGGGACGAACACCGGGGAGCTGTTTTTT. Translating gives CASSWGLLSGTNTGELFF.

The rearrangement links TRBV28 to TRBJ2-5, with 10 positions matching TRBD1. The length of the CDR3 is 15 residues. CDR1 MDHEN and CDR2 SYDVKM come from the germline V gene. Trimming at V came to 4 bases and at J to 5 bases, leaving 7 bases not matched to a gene. CDR3 residues: CASSSVTGGGETQYF. The CDR3, as DNA: TGTGCCAGCAGTTCCGTGACAGGGGGCGGCGAGACCCAGTACTTC.

The chain carries TRBV28 and TRBJ1-1; TRBD1 agrees at 8 bases. Germline V gene sequence: CDR1 MDHEN, CDR2 SYDVKM. J was trimmed by 1 base and V by 4 bases; bases with no gene match: 8. This CDR3 region has 16 residues. The CDR3 DNA reads TGTGCCAGCAGTTACGGGACAGGAGCGGGGAACACTGAAGCTTTCTTT. Translated: CASSYGTGAGNTEAFF.